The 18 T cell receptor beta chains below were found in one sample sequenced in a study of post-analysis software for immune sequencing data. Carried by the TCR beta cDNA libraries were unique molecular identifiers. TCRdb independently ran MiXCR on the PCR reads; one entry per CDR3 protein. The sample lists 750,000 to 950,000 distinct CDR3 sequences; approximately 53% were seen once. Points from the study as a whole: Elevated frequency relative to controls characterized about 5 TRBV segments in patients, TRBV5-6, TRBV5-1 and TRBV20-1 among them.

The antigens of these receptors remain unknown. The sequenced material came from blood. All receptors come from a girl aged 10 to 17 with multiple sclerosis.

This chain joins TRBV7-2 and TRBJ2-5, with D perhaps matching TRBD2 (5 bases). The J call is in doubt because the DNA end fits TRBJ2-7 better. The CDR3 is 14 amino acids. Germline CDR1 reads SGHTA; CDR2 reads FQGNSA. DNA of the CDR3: TGTGCCAGCAGCTGTGCTAGCTCCGGCTACGAGCAGTACTTC. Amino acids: CASSCASSGYEQYF.

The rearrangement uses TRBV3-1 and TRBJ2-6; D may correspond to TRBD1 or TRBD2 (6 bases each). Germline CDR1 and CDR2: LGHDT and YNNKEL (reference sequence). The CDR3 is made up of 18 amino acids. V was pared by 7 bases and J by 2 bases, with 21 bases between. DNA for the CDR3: TGTGCCAGCAACAACGTCCACAGGGAGGAAACTGGGGCCAACGTCCTGACTTTC. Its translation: CASNNVHREETGANVLTF.

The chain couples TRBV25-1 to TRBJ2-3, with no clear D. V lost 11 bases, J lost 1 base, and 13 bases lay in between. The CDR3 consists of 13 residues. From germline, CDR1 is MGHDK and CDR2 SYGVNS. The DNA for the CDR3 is TGTGCCGGAAGATCGCCGGGCACAGATACGCAGTATTTT. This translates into CAGRSPGTDTQYF.

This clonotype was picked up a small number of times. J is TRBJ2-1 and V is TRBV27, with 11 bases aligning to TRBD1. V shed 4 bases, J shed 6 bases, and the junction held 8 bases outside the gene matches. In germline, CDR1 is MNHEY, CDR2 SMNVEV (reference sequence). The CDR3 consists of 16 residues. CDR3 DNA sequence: TGTGCCAGCAGTTCACTCGGGACAGGGGGTAGCAATGAGCAGTTCTTC. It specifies CASSSLGTGGSNEQFF.

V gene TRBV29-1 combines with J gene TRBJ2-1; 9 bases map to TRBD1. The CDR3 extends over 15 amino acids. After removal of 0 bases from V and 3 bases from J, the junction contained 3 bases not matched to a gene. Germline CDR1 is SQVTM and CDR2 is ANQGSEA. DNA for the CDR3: TGCAGCGTTGAAGATCGGGACAGGGTCTACAATGAGCAGTTCTTC. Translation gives CSVEDRDRVYNEQFF.

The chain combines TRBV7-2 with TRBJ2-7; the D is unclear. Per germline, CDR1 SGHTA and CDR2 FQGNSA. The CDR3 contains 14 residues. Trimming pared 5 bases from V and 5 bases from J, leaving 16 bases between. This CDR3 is CASSPPGTKNEQYF. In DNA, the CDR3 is TGTGCCAGCAGCCCCCCCGGTACGAAGAACGAGCAGTACTTC.

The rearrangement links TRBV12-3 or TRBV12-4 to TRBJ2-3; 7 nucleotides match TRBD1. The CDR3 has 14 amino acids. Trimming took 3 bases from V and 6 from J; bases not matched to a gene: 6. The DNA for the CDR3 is TGTGCCAGCAGTTTCAGGGGGAACAGGGATACGCAGTATTTT. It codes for CASSFRGNRDTQYF.

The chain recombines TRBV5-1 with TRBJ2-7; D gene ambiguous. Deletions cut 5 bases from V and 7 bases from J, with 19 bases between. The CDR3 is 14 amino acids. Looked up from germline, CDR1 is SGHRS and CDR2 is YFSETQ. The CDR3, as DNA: TGCGCCAGCAGTCGAAGCGTCTATCCGGGTGAGCAGTACTTC. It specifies CASSRSVYPGEQYF.

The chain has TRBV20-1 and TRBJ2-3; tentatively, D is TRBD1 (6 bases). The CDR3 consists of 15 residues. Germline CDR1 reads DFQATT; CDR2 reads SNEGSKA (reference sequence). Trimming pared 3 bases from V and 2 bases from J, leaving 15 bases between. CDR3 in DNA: TGCAGTGCTAGGTCCCGGGACACCTTCACAGATACGCAGTATTTT. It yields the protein CSARSRDTFTDTQYF.

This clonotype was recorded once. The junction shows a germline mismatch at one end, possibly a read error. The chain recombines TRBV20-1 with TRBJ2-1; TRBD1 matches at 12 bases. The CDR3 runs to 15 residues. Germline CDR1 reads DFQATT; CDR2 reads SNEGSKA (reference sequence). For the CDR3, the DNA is TGCAGTGCGAGCCCCGGGACAGGGGGCTACGATGAGCAGTTCTTC. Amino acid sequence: CSASPGTGGYDEQFF.

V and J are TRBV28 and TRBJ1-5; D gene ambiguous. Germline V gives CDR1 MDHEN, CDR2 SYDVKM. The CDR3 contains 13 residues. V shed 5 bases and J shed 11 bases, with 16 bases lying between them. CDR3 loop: CASSPHGGSAQHF. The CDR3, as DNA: TGTGCCAGCAGTCCTCATGGAGGTTCAGCCCAGCATTTT.

The CDR3 region is CASSHLRQTNYGYTF. The CDR3 nucleotides read TGTGCCAGCAGCCATCTGCGACAGACGAACTATGGCTACACCTTC. The chain is built from TRBV3-1 and TRBJ1-2; weak D call: TRBD1 (5 bases). Germline-derived CDR1 and CDR2 are LGHDT and YNNKEL (reference sequence). The CDR3 extends over 15 amino acids. V shed 3 bases and J shed 2 bases, with 13 bases lying between them.

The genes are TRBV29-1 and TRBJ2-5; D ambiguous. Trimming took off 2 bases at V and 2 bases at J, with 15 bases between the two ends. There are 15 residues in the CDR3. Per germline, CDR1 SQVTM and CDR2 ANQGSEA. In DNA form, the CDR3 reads TGCAGCGTTGAAAATTGGCAGGTCGATCAAGAGACCCAGTACTTC. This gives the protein CSVENWQVDQETQYF.

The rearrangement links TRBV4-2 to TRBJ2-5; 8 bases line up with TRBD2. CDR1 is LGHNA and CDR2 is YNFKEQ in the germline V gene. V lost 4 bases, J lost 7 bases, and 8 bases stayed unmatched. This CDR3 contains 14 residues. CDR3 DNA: TGTGCCAGCAGCCCGGTCGGGGGGGATGGGACCCAGTACTTC. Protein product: CASSPVGGDGTQYF.

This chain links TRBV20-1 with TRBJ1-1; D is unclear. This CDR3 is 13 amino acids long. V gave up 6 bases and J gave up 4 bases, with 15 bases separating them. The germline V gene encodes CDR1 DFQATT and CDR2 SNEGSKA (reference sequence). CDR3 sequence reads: CSAGLRQRTEAFF. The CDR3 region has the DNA TGCAGTGCAGGTCTCAGGCAGCGCACTGAAGCTTTCTTT.

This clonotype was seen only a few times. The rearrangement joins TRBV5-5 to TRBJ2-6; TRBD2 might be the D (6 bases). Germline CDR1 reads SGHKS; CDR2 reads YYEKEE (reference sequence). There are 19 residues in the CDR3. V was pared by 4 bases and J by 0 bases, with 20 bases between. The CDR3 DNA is TGTGCCAGCAGCCCACGCGTCGGGGACTCACTCTCTGGGGCCAACGTCCTGACTTTC. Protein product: CASSPRVGDSLSGANVLTF.

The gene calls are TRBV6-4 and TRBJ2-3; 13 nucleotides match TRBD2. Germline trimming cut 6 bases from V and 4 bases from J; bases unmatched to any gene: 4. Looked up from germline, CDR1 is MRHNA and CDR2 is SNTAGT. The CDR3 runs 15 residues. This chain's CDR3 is CASRPTSGGSDTQYF. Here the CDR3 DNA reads TGTGCCAGCAGGCCGACTAGCGGGGGGTCAGATACGCAGTATTTT.

The DNA for the CDR3 is TGCGCCAGCAGGCGGGACATTACCTACGAGCAGTACTTC. Amino acid sequence: CASRRDITYEQYF. The rearrangement joins TRBV5-1 to TRBJ2-7, with D tentatively TRBD1 or TRBD2 (6 bases each). Germline loops: CDR1 SGHRS, CDR2 YFSETQ. This CDR3 is built from 13 residues. With 5 bases removed from V and 2 bases from J, the gap between germline ends came to 11 bases.